This TCR beta chain originates from a study of blood T cell repertoires in COVID-19. Sequencing used immunoSEQ multiplex PCR; TCRdb keeps in-frame clones, though not all of them. The sample comprises about 310,000 clones, 80% to 90% of which are singletons, and 1% rests with the top ten. The clonotype was recovered from a man in his fifties or sixties with active or convalescent COVID-19. The source material was peripheral blood.

Here the CDR3 reads CASSQRPSGNFNEQFF. For the CDR3, the DNA is TGTGCCAGCAGCCAGAGACCGAGCGGGAATTTTAATGAGCAGTTCTTC. The chain uses TRBV4-2 and TRBJ2-1, with 7 bases aligning to TRBD2. J was trimmed by 7 bases and V by 3 bases; bases with no gene match: 12. The CDR3 covers 16 residues. Germline lookup yields CDR1 LGHNA and CDR2 YNFKEQ.